These T cell receptor beta chains were read from a single sample in a study of blood T cell repertoires in COVID-19. Produced via immunoSEQ multiplex PCR; TCRdb's table is partial and in-frame only. The data contain roughly 270,000 clones, 85% of them singletons. Sequenced sample: PBMCs or T cells enriched from blood (not recorded which). Receptors originate from a woman between 50 and 59 years old who had recovered from COVID-19. CDR3s include the opening cysteine and the closing phenylalanine or tryptophan. A D gene is named only where the DNA matches it firmly. Not all rows give a size; the values are once, few, many and, for expanded clones, a class.

d_gene	len	abundance	j_gene	v_gene	CDR3nt	CDR3aa
TRBD2	19	.	TRBJ2-3	TRBV4-1	TGCGCCAGCAGCCTAGGACTAGCGGGTTCACCGAGGAGCACAGATACGCAGTATTTT	CASSLGLAGSPRSTDTQYF
TRBD1	14	.	TRBJ2-5	TRBV13	TGTGCCAGCAGCCGGACAGGGGGCCAGGAGACCCAGTACTTC	CASSRTGGQETQYF
.	12	.	TRBJ2-3	TRBV2	TGTGCCAGCAGTGGGCGGGGAGATACGCAGTATTTT	CASSGRGDTQYF
.	12	once	TRBJ2-7	TRBV5-1	TGCGCCAGCAAGGTTAGCGCCTACGAGCAGTACTTC	CASKVSAYEQYF
.	11	.	TRBJ1-1	TRBV19	TGTGCCAGTACCTCGGGCACTGAAGCTTTCTTT	CASTSGTEAFF
.	16	.	TRBJ1-4	TRBV19	TGTGCCAGTAGTTCATGGGAGCAGACAACTAATGAAAAACTGTTTTTT	CASSSWEQTTNEKLFF
TRBD1	15	.	TRBJ2-1	TRBV7-2	TGTGCCAGCAGCTTGGGTCAGGGGGCCTACAATGAGCAGTTCTTC	CASSLGQGAYNEQFF
TRBD2	18	.	TRBJ2-7	TRBV4-2	TGTGCCAGCAGCCAAGATCTAGCGGGGGGTCACAGCTCCTACGAGCAGTACTTC	CASSQDLAGGHSSYEQYF
TRBD2	15	.	TRBJ2-5	TRBV7-2	TGTGCCAGCAGCTTAGAATGGACTAGCGTCGAGACCCAGTACTTC	CASSLEWTSVETQYF
TRBD1	18	.	TRBJ1-2	TRBV5-1	TGCGCCAGCAGCTCGTCCGGGACAGGGGAGAGAGGGGGCTATGGCTACACCTTC	CASSSSGTGERGGYGYTF
.	13	.	TRBJ2-1	TRBV25-1	TGTGCCAGCAGGTCCCCCCCGGGGAATTCACAGTTCTTC	CASRSPPGNSQFF
TRBD2	18	.	TRBJ2-1	TRBV4-1	TGCGCCAGCAGCCAAGATCCCTCTAGCGGGGGGGACTACAATGAGCAGTTCTTC	CASSQDPSSGGDYNEQFF
TRBD2	15	.	TRBJ2-7	TRBV5-1	TGCGCCAGCAGCATGACTAGCGGGATTCCCAACGAGCAGTACTTC	CASSMTSGIPNEQYF
TRBD2	14	.	TRBJ2-7	TRBV5-5	TGTGCCAGCAGCTTGCTAGCGGGACCTCGCGAGCAGTACTTC	CASSLLAGPREQYF
.	16	.	TRBJ1-5	TRBV6-6	TGTGCCAGCAGACCGGCGGGGCTGTCGGGCAATCAGCCCCAGCATTTT	CASRPAGLSGNQPQHF
TRBD2	15	.	TRBJ2-7	TRBV5-5	TGTGCCAGCAGCGCGGAGACTAGCGGGATTTACGAGCAGTACTTC	CASSAETSGIYEQYF
.	15	.	TRBJ1-3	TRBV19	TGTGCCAGTAGTAATGCTGCGGGAACTGGAAACACCATATATTTT	CASSNAAGTGNTIYF
TRBD1	14	.	TRBJ1-1	TRBV5-6	TGTGCCAGCAGCTTGGGGGGACAGGGGGCTGAAGCTTTCTTT	CASSLGGQGAEAFF
.	16	.	TRBJ2-3	TRBV5-1	TGCGCCAGCAGCTCCGCCCCCGGACAGAGGGCAGATACGCAGTATTTT	CASSSAPGQRADTQYF
.	12	.	TRBJ1-5	TRBV28	TGTGCCAGCATGTCCCCGAATCAGCCCCAGCATTTT	CASMSPNQPQHF
TRBD1	11	.	TRBJ2-7	TRBV29-1	TGCAGCGTTGGGGACAGGGGCGAGCAGTACTTC	CSVGDRGEQYF
.	15	.	TRBJ1-2	TRBV19	TGTGCCAGTAGTACCCAAGAGACAGTCACCTATGGCTACACCTTC	CASSTQETVTYGYTF
.	14	once	TRBJ2-5	TRBV28	TGTGCCAGCAGTCCCCACGTCCAGCGGGAGACCCAGTACTTC	CASSPHVQRETQYF
.	15	.	TRBJ2-3	TRBV4-3	TGCGCCAGCAGCCATTCACTAGCTGGCACAGATACGCAGTATTTT	CASSHSLAGTDTQYF
.	18	.	TRBJ2-3	TRBV7-6	TGTGCCAGCAGCTTAGGAGGGGGTGAGAGGTTCGGCACAGATACGCAGTATTTT	CASSLGGGERFGTDTQYF
.	13	.	TRBJ1-5	TRBV5-1	TGCGCCAGCAGCTTGGGTAGTAATCAGCCCCAGCATTTT	CASSLGSNQPQHF
.	15	.	TRBJ2-1	TRBV4-1	TGCGCCAGCAGCCCGACAGGAAGCTCCTACAATGAGCAGTTCTTC	CASSPTGSSYNEQFF
.	13	.	TRBJ1-2	TRBV12-3/TRBV12-4	TGTGCCAGCAGATACCAGGGTGGGCATGGCTACACCTTC	CASRYQGGHGYTF
.	15	.	TRBJ1-4	TRBV28	TGTGCCAGCAGTTTATGGCAGGCAACTAATGAAAAACTGTTTTTT	CASSLWQATNEKLFF
TRBD1	14	.	TRBJ1-2	TRBV19	TGTGCCAGTAGTGTCGACAGGGCGGGCTATGGCTACACCTTC	CASSVDRAGYGYTF
TRBD1	14	.	TRBJ2-4	TRBV7-9	TGTGCCAGCAGCACCTGGACAGGGGAGAACATTCAGTACTTC	CASSTWTGENIQYF
.	14	.	TRBJ2-1	TRBV9	TGTGCCAGCAGCGTAGCGGGGCAGGGGAATGAGCAGTTCTTC	CASSVAGQGNEQFF
.	14	.	TRBJ1-3	TRBV5-8	TGTGCCAGCAGCTTGACCGGGGGTGGAAACACCATATATTTT	CASSLTGGGNTIYF
TRBD1	17	.	TRBJ2-6	TRBV5-1	TGCGCCAGCAGCAGGGACAGCCTAAACTCTGGGGCCAACGTCCTGACTTTC	CASSRDSLNSGANVLTF
TRBD1	13	.	TRBJ2-7	TRBV6-5	TGTGCCAGCAGAGGGACAGCTTCCTACGAGCAGTACTTC	CASRGTASYEQYF
TRBD2	16	.	TRBJ2-3	TRBV5-1	TGCGCCAGCAGCCTGATGGGACTAGACAGCACAGATACGCAGTATTTT	CASSLMGLDSTDTQYF
TRBD1	16	.	TRBJ1-6	TRBV5-4	TGTGCCAGCAGCTCCGCCGGACAGGGTTTTTCTTCACCCCTCCACTTT	CASSSAGQGFSSPLHF
.	15	.	TRBJ1-1	TRBV18	TGTGCCAGCTCACCATCGGGGGGGGTTAACACTGAAGCTTTCTTT	CASSPSGGVNTEAFF
TRBD2	17	.	TRBJ2-2	TRBV7-8	TGTGCCAGCAGCTTACCCGCGGGGGGGCCGAACACCGGGGAGCTGTTTTTT	CASSLPAGGPNTGELFF
TRBD2	16	.	TRBJ2-7	TRBV6-6	TGTGCCAGCAGTCGAGATACAGCGGGGGGACTCTACGAGCAGTACTTC	CASSRDTAGGLYEQYF
.	15	.	TRBJ2-3	TRBV5-1	TGCGCCAGCAGGCAACAGGGGACTAGCACAGATACGCAGTATTTT	CASRQQGTSTDTQYF
.	15	.	TRBJ2-3	TRBV18	TGTGCCAGCTCACCCCCGGGGGGCCTCGCAGATACGCAGTATTTT	CASSPPGGLADTQYF
.	16	.	TRBJ2-5	TRBV7-2	TGTGCCAGCAGCTCTCGTTTGGGAGCGCTCCAAGAGACCCAGTACTTC	CASSSRLGALQETQYF
.	13	.	TRBJ1-1	TRBV18	TGTGCCAGCTCACCGGGACAACAGGGAGAAGCTTTCTTT	CASSPGQQGEAFF
.	13	once	TRBJ2-5	TRBV19	TGTGCCAGTGCCGCGGGGAACCAAGAGACCCAGTACTTC	CASAAGNQETQYF
.	12	.	TRBJ1-5	TRBV12-3/TRBV12-4	TGTGCCAGCAGTTCTCAACAACGGCCCCAGCATTTT	CASSSQQRPQHF
.	13	.	TRBJ2-5	TRBV6-5	TGTGCCAGCAGGCGGACTCGCCAAGAGACCCAGTACTTC	CASRRTRQETQYF
.	11	.	TRBJ1-1	TRBV29-1	TGCAGCGTTCGCCAAACCGGGAAAGCTTTCTTT	CSVRQTGKAFF
.	14	.	TRBJ1-6	TRBV7-2	TGTGCCAGCAGCTCCCCAGGGTTTGGCTCGCCCCTCCACTTT	CASSSPGFGSPLHF
.	13	.	TRBJ1-4	TRBV30	TGTGCCTGGACGGCAGGCCCTAATGAAAAACTGTTTTTT	CAWTAGPNEKLFF
TRBD1	16	once	TRBJ1-2	TRBV28	TGTGCCAGCAGTACCGCCGGGACAGCAAGCTACTATGGCTACACCTTC	CASSTAGTASYYGYTF
.	12	.	TRBJ1-5	TRBV29-1	TGCAGCGTGGGACAATTGGATCAGCCCCAGCATTTT	CSVGQLDQPQHF
.	14	once	TRBJ1-4	TRBV7-2	TGTGCCAGCAGCTTAGCAATCATGGGCGAAAAACTGTTTTTT	CASSLAIMGEKLFF
TRBD1	15	.	TRBJ2-3	TRBV18	TGTGCCAGCTCACCGGGACAGCGAAGCACAGATACGCAGTATTTT	CASSPGQRSTDTQYF
.	13	once	TRBJ2-3	TRBV7-2	TGTGCCAGCACCCCCCTTTTGTCAGATACGCAGTATTTT	CASTPLLSDTQYF
.	13	.	TRBJ1-4	TRBV10-1	TGCGCCAGCAGTGAGTCGATCAGGGGAAAACTGTTTTTT	CASSESIRGKLFF
.	14	.	TRBJ2-7	TRBV10-2	TGCGCCAGCGGAGGGATGTTTGGGAGTTACGAGCAGTACTTC	CASGGMFGSYEQYF
TRBD1	17	once	TRBJ1-1	TRBV3-1/TRBV3-2	TGTGCCAGCAGCCAAGGTGGAGGGGGACAGGGGGCTACTGAAGCTTTCTTT	CASSQGGGGQGATEAFF
.	14	.	TRBJ1-1	TRBV6-5	TGTGCCAGCAGCCGGGGAGAGTTGAACACTGAAGCTTTCTTT	CASSRGELNTEAFF
.	14	.	TRBJ2-5	TRBV18	TGTGCCAGCTCGCTAGCCGGGATGGGAGAGACCCAGTACTTC	CASSLAGMGETQYF